This T cell receptor (beta chain) originates from a study of CD8+ T cells in alopecia areata. The overall study: Each of the treated patients was given oral tofacitinib, 5 to 10 mg twice daily, for moderate-to-severe alopecia areata.

The treatment: oral pan-JAK inhibitor, 5-10 mg twice daily. In alopecia areata patients, both lesional scalp punch biopsies and peripheral blood were collected. Extraction and reverse transcription of RNA yielded cDNA as the sequencing template. The protocol was immunoSEQ multiplex PCR, while the TCRdb copy is restricted to in-frame clones and leaves out a portion. The data contain 150,000 to 250,000 clones, roughly 64% of them singletons. Note on this clone: Its antigen is not known.

CDR3 length: 16 residues. CDR1 SNHLY and CDR2 FYNNEI come from the germline V gene. The ends lost 5 bases at V and 4 bases at J; junction bases unmatched: 8. Study findings and constraints: Researchers report lesional scalp, most notably alopecia totalis/universalis, outstripped normal scalp in clonality. Both scalp clonality and the expanded CD8+ clones among the top 100 showed a significant decrease with tofacitinib.

The sequenced sample was CD4+ T cells sorted from blood, obtained at week 24, from a patient treated with tofacitinib. This TCR came from a human donor with alopecia areata. This chain uses TRBV2 with TRBJ2-4, with 10 bases lining up with TRBD1. The CDR3 loop reads CASSRQGATGKNIQYF. CDR3 nucleotide sequence: TGTGCCAGCAGTAGACAGGGGGCGACGGGAAAAAACATTCAGTACTTC.